The entry below describes one TCR beta chain. Its antigen is not known. Germline V CDR1 and CDR2: SGHKS, YYEKEE (reference sequence). Trimming cost V 0 bases and J 4 bases, with 16 bases left between them. The CDR3 is 16 residues long. The sample comes from a study of T cell responses to AZD1222 COVID-19 vaccine. Some clones are missing from TCRdb's copy, which holds only in-frame ones; the method was immunoSEQ multiplex PCR. The sample consists of some 140,000 clones, roughly 94% of them appearing once. General observations from the study: After two AZD1222 doses, spike-specific TCR breadth and depth rose versus day 0.

This chain connects TRBV5-5 to TRBJ1-1, with no clear D. This specimen was peripheral blood, taken on day 0 of AZD1222 vaccination. This sequence was found in an adult in good health. CDR3 protein: CASSLVGDYMRTEAFF. DNA for the CDR3: TGTGCCAGCAGCTTGGTTGGTGACTATATGCGCACTGAAGCTTTCTTT.